The clone carrying this TCR beta chain was counted between two and nine times. The CDR3 is made up of 14 amino acids. Germline CDR1 ENHRY, CDR2 SYGVKD. The V end was cut by 6 bases, the J end by 5 bases, with 11 bases between. The sample originates from a study of blood T cell repertoires in COVID-19. Study overall: Acute and convalescent COVID-19 specimens originated in the United States, Italy and Spain. PBMCs, B-cell-depleted T cells, or T cells provided the cDNA or gDNA that made up the material.

Original processing notes: Reference gene primer amplification gave nucleated cell count estimates. Libraries were prepared by immunoSEQ multiplex PCR; TCRdb keeps only in-frame clonotypes and omits some of them. D and trimming were read from the DNA, whereas the V and J calls and clone size are those reported in that table. The sample holds 150,000 to 200,000 clones, around four fifths seen once. The sequenced sample consisted of peripheral blood. The TCR comes from a man between 70 and 80 years old with acute or convalescent COVID-19. The rearrangement joins TRBV10-3 to TRBJ1-6, with a weak D call TRBD1 (6 bases). The CDR3 sequence is CAISETGNNSPLHF. The CDR3 DNA follows: TGTGCCATCAGCGAGACAGGAAATAATTCACCCCTCCACTTT.